The text below deals with one T cell receptor (beta chain). As yet, its antigen is unknown. The record originates from a study of cytomegalovirus exposure and HLA in healthy donors. Study-wide findings and caveats: According to the study, 150 to 200 TCR beta chains were cytomegalovirus-associated.

PCR employed 60 Vbeta and 13 Jbeta primers. Profiling relied on immunoSEQ multiplex PCR, and the TCRdb table lists in-frame clones only, not all of them. The sample lists 60,000 to 70,000 clones, 80% occurring once. In germline, CDR1 is MNHEY, CDR2 SMNVEV (reference sequence). Trimming removed 0 bases at V and 4 bases at J, with 3 bases between. The CDR3 is made up of 13 amino acids. Sequenced: PBMCs. The genes are TRBV27 and TRBJ2-2; no clear D gene. This sequence originates from a woman aged 25 to 39 in good health and CMV-seronegative. The DNA of the CDR3 is TGTGCCAGCAGTTTATCCATCACCGGGGAGCTGTTTTTT. Its translation is CASSLSITGELFF.